This T cell receptor (beta chain) was observed in a study of T cells in Graves' hyperthyroidism and ophthalmopathy. Germline CDR1 MDHEN, CDR2 SYDVKM. The CDR3 has 15 residues. Losses at the gene ends were 3 bases for V and 3 bases for J; bases not matched to a gene: 6. This clonotype was seen more than once but under ten times. Its antigen is still unknown. Ophthalmopathy cases met thresholds of Clinical Activity Score at least 3, NOSPECS grade at least 4 and duration under 3 months. The diagnoses drew upon clinical symptoms, serum thyroxine and TRAb, thyroid ultrasound and orbital computed tomography. Findings and caveats of the study: A model using 13 V-J features told ophthalmopathy apart from stable hyperthyroidism. For ophthalmopathy, model prediction preceded onset by a median approximately 6 months.

There were TCR beta CDR3 regions amplified from RNA transcripts. RT-PCR in the first round (using the HTBI primer set) targeted the TCR CDR3. From the multiplex PCR reads, TCRdb called clonotypes with MiXCR, one entry per CDR3 protein. The sample carries approximately 600,000 distinct CDR3 sequences, about a fifth recorded once. This chain links TRBV28 with TRBJ2-7; 9 bases fit TRBD1. This clonotype was sampled from a man in his thirties or forties with Graves' ophthalmopathy. The material sequenced was blood. For the CDR3, the DNA is TGTGCCAGCAGTTTCGACAGGGGGGTATACTACGAGCAGTACTTC. It specifies CASSFDRGVYYEQYF.